This TCR beta chain was captured in a study of CD8 T cells in Susac syndrome. Study as a whole: There were about six sequenced Susac syndrome patients with active disease and about eight in remission.

Random hexamers were used to reverse transcribe an amount of roughly 0.45 to 1 ug RNA. Each CDR3 protein gets one entry after TCRdb re-called the immunoSEQ multiplex PCR reads with MiXCR. Seen here are some 240,000 distinct CDR3 sequences, 90% to 96% observed once, and the top ten hold approximately 0.1%. This CDR3 has 15 residues. The V gene's germline CDR1 is SEHNR and CDR2 FQNEAQ (reference sequence). The V and J ends lost 3 bases and 1 base respectively, with 13 bases between them. This TCR was recovered from a human donor with Susac syndrome. V and J are TRBV7-9 and TRBJ2-7; tentatively, D is TRBD1 (5 bases). The sequencing sample was made of CD4+ T cells from PBMCs. In DNA form, the CDR3 reads TGTGCCAGCAGCTTTTCACTTCCAGGGTCCTACGAGCAGTACTTC. Its translation is CASSFSLPGSYEQYF.